Shown below are 31 T cell receptor beta chains from a single sample sequenced in a study of cytomegalovirus exposure and HLA in healthy donors. Both 60 Vbeta primers and 13 Jbeta primers went into the PCR. TCRdb keeps only in-frame clones here, not all; method: immunoSEQ multiplex PCR. The sample carries some 190,000 clones, around 80% recorded once. Material: PBMCs. These receptors were collected from a girl aged 5-17 years in good health and CMV-seropositive.

This clone has just one count. This chain links TRBV4-1 with TRBJ2-2; 8 bases are shared with TRBD2. Per the germline V gene, CDR1 is MGHRA and CDR2 is YSYEKL. With 4 bases clipped from V and 7 bases from J, the junction kept 5 bases outside the gene matches. The CDR3 has 14 amino acids. CDR3 in amino acids: CASSRLAGGGELFF. In nucleotides, the CDR3 is TGCGCCAGCAGCCGTCTAGCGGGTGGCGGGGAGCTGTTTTTT.

This chain connects TRBV6-5 to TRBJ2-7; D might be TRBD2 (5 bases). Trimming left V 5 bases short and J 0 bases short, with 14 bases between. This CDR3 comprises 15 residues. In germline, CDR1 is MNHEY, CDR2 SVGAGI. CDR3 loop: CASSQGSGNSYEQYF. The CDR3 nucleotides are TGTGCCAGCAGTCAAGGGTCCGGGAACTCCTACGAGCAGTACTTC.

The chain joins TRBV6-1 to TRBJ2-1, with D possibly being TRBD2 (6 bases). Germline values: CDR1 MNHNS, CDR2 SASEGT. The CDR3 runs to 14 residues. Trimming left V 2 bases short and J 7 bases short, with 12 bases between. In nucleotides, the CDR3 is TGTGCCAGCAGTGAACGGCCCCTAGCGAATGAGCAGTTCTTC. It yields the protein CASSERPLANEQFF.

The chain recombines TRBV7-3 with TRBJ2-5; D possibly corresponds to TRBD2 (6 bases). The CDR3 is made up of 15 amino acids. Trimming took 2 bases from V and 2 from J, leaving 12 bases between them. CDR1 is SGHTA and CDR2 is FQGTGA in the germline V gene. CDR3 in DNA: TGTGCCAGCAGCTTATGGGCAGGGAGGCAAGAGACCCAGTACTTC. Translated: CASSLWAGRQETQYF. Looking up the rest from reference TRBV7-3 and TRBJ2-5 gives the full variable domain: GAGVSQTPSNKVTEKGKYVELRCDPISGHTALYWYRQSLGQGPEFLIYFQGTGAADDSGLPNDRFFAVRPEGSVSTLKIQRTERGDSAVYLCASSLWAGRQETQYFGPGTRLLVL.

In nucleotides, the CDR3 is TGTGCCAGCAGTTCCCTGGGACTTCTAAACATTCAGTACTTC. It is translated as CASSSLGLLNIQYF. The rearrangement uses TRBV6-1 and TRBJ2-4; perhaps TRBD2 as D (6 bases). CDR3 length: 14 residues. Germline loops: CDR1 MNHNS, CDR2 SASEGT. V lost 5 bases, J lost 6 bases, and 14 bases lay in between.

V gene TRBV18 combines with J gene TRBJ1-1; D remains unclear. This CDR3 is 13 amino acids long. The V end lost 3 bases, the J end lost 5 bases, and 10 bases lay between the germline ends. The germline gives CDR1 KGHSH, CDR2 LQKENI. This chain's CDR3 is CASSPLERTEAFF. The CDR3 coding sequence is TGTGCCAGCTCACCTCTAGAACGGACTGAAGCTTTCTTT.

The chain employs TRBV9 and TRBJ2-7; 7 positions agree with TRBD2. Germline CDR1 and CDR2: SGDLS and YYNGEE. CDR3 length: 15 residues. The trim removed 1 base at V and 3 bases at J, leaving 7 bases unmatched. In DNA, the CDR3 is TGTGCCAGCAGCGTATACGGCGGGAGTGGCTACGAGCAGTACTTC. Translated, it gives CASSVYGGSGYEQYF.

The CDR3 sequence is CASSKQGASGIRGTTDTQYF. In DNA form, the CDR3 reads TGTGCCAGCAGCAAACAGGGGGCTAGCGGGATACGGGGGACCACAGATACGCAGTATTTT. The V call is TRBV21-1, the J call TRBJ2-3; the table's D call, TRBD2, was not checked against the DNA. TRBV21-1 is marked as a pseudogene. CDR3 length equals 20 residues.

The CDR3 sequence is CASSGGLAGGREQYF. The CDR3 DNA follows: TGTGCCAGCAGCGGAGGACTAGCGGGAGGCCGCGAGCAGTACTTC. The V gene is TRBV7-2, the J gene TRBJ2-7, with TRBD2 matching over 14 bases. The germline CDR1 and CDR2 sequences are SGHTA and FQGNSA. V gave up 5 bases and J gave up 6 bases; unmatched junction bases: 6. CDR3 size: 15 residues.

The V and J genes are TRBV5-6 and TRBJ2-1, with 13 bases aligning to TRBD2. The germline gives CDR1 SGHDT, CDR2 YYEEEE. V was clipped by 2 bases and J by 7 bases; unmatched bases: 3. The CDR3 extends over 15 amino acids. This CDR3 is CASSFWTSGRNEQFF. DNA for the CDR3: TGTGCCAGCAGCTTCTGGACTAGCGGGAGAAATGAGCAGTTCTTC. Supplemented by reference TRBV5-6 and TRBJ2-1, the full variable domain reads DAGVTQSPTHLIKTRGQQVTLRCSPKSGHDTVSWYQQALGQGPQFIFQYYEEEERQRGNFPDRFSGHQFPNYSSELNVNALLLGDSALYLCASSFWTSGRNEQFFGPGTRLTVL.

The chain recombines TRBV4-1 with TRBJ1-5, with D hard to call. V was cut by 0 bases and J by 4 bases, with 13 bases left in between. The CDR3 loop spans 16 amino acids. Germline loops: CDR1 MGHRA, CDR2 YSYEKL. The CDR3 spells CASSQDSGRSNQPQHF. In DNA form, the CDR3 reads TGCGCCAGCAGCCAAGATTCGGGGAGATCGAATCAGCCCCAGCATTTT.

This chain joins TRBV5-8 and TRBJ2-5; possible D gene TRBD2, 5 bases. V lost 6 bases and J lost 4, with 31 bases in between. The CDR3 is 19 residues long. In germline, CDR1 is SGHTS, CDR2 YDEGEE. The CDR3 nucleotides are TGTGCCAGCACCCCTCGAATTGCCGGGATGTCCCGCCTAATAGAGACCCAGTACTTC. This sequence encodes CASTPRIAGMSRLIETQYF.

The genes are TRBV6-5 and TRBJ1-1; 8 bases line up with TRBD1. The CDR3 runs 12 residues. J was trimmed by 4 bases and V by 5 bases; bases with no gene match: 0. The germline V gene has CDR1 MNHEY and CDR2 SVGAGI. The CDR3 spells CASSTGGTEAFF. For the CDR3, the DNA is TGTGCCAGCAGTACAGGGGGCACTGAAGCTTTCTTT.

Notes on this clone: This CDR3 is missing its conserved last phenylalanine or tryptophan, likely due to a read error. The rearrangement joins TRBV30 to TRBJ2-7; tentatively, D is TRBD1 (5 bases). The CDR3 spans 15 residues. The germline V gene encodes CDR1 GTSNPN and CDR2 SVGIG (reference sequence). V was shortened by 0 bases and J by 3 bases, with 15 bases between the two germline ends. CDR3 loop: CAWSVPRAGIYEQYL. The CDR3 DNA reads TGTGCCTGGAGTGTACCCCGGGCAGGGATCTACGAGCAGTACCTC.

This chain uses TRBV6-5 with TRBJ2-1; D ambiguous. The CDR3 extends over 16 amino acids. Germline lookup yields CDR1 MNHEY and CDR2 SVGAGI. Trimming cost V 1 base and J 0 bases, with 10 bases left between them. CDR3 nucleotide sequence: TGTGCCAGCAGTTACTACCGTGCGGTCTCCTACAATGAGCAGTTCTTC. It encodes CASSYYRAVSYNEQFF.

This clone appeared once. The chain joins TRBV6-5 to TRBJ2-7; D perhaps matches TRBD2 (5 bases). Looked up from germline, CDR1 is MNHEY and CDR2 is SVGAGI. The CDR3 has 14 residues. V lost 6 bases and J lost 6, with 18 bases in between. The CDR3: CASRPTVLAREQYF. In nucleotides, the CDR3 is TGTGCCAGCAGACCAACGGTGCTAGCTCGCGAGCAGTACTTC.

The V gene is TRBV7-2, the J gene TRBJ2-7, with a possible D match to TRBD2 (7 bases). In germline, CDR1 is SGHTA, CDR2 FQGNSA. The CDR3 runs 14 residues. The germline V and J ends were trimmed by 3 bases and 2 bases, with 11 bases remaining between them. The DNA for the CDR3 is TGTGCCAGCAGCTTGGGGGGGCGCCCCTACGAGCAGTACTTC. Translated: CASSLGGRPYEQYF.

The rearrangement uses TRBV5-1 and TRBJ2-5, with a tentative D call TRBD1 (6 bases). In germline, CDR1 is SGHRS, CDR2 YFSETQ. The CDR3 has 15 residues. Trimming took 2 bases from V and 1 from J, leaving 12 bases between them. CDR3 sequence: CASSLFLQGQETQYF. The CDR3 DNA reads as TGCGCCAGCAGCTTATTTCTACAGGGCCAAGAGACCCAGTACTTC.

The V and J genes are TRBV6-5 and TRBJ2-3; no definite D call. CDR3 length: 13 amino acids. CDR1 and CDR2 from the germline V gene are MNHEY and SVGAGI. The ends were cut back, 2 bases at V and 5 bases at J, with 8 bases in the middle. The CDR3 DNA is TGTGCCAGCAGTTACCGTCTAGGAGATACGCAGTATTTT. Amino acids: CASSYRLGDTQYF.

There are a few counts of this clone. The rearrangement joins TRBV2 to TRBJ1-1; D remains ambiguous. The germline V gene encodes CDR1 SNHLY and CDR2 FYNNEI. Trimming pared 9 bases from V and 0 bases from J, leaving 5 bases between. The CDR3 spans 11 residues. The CDR3 loop reads CASGVNTEAFF. The CDR3 bases are TGTGCCAGTGGAGTGAACACTGAAGCTTTCTTT.

There are a few counts of this clone. The chain employs TRBV6-5 and TRBJ1-5; 8 bases are a match to TRBD1. Germline lookup yields CDR1 MNHEY and CDR2 SVGAGI. After removal of 6 bases from V and 7 bases from J, the junction contained 5 bases not matched to a gene. The length of the CDR3 is 13 residues. The CDR3: CASRAGGWQPQHF. CDR3 nucleotide sequence: TGTGCCAGCAGGGCAGGGGGCTGGCAGCCCCAGCATTTT.

This clone was picked up one time. CDR3 protein: CASSDPQRPLFREKLFF. For the CDR3, the DNA is TGTGCCAGCAGTGACCCCCAGAGGCCTCTCTTTCGGGAAAAACTGTTTTTT. The chain recombines TRBV6-4 with TRBJ1-4; D call uncertain. The CDR3 sequence is 17 residues long. Germline V gene data show CDR1 as MRHNA and CDR2 as SNTAGT. Between the trimmed V and J ends, which lost 2 bases and 8 bases, there was a span of 21 bases.

This clone was counted a single time. The chain combines TRBV19 with TRBJ1-5; 8 bases fit TRBD1. Germline V gene data show CDR1 as LNHDA and CDR2 as SQIVND (reference sequence). The CDR3 runs to 14 residues. J lost 6 bases, V lost 5 bases, and 6 bases had no gene match. CDR3 sequence reads: CASSGSGGGQPQHF. The CDR3 DNA reads TGTGCCAGTAGTGGGTCAGGGGGCGGTCAGCCCCAGCATTTT.

The V call is TRBV18, the J call TRBJ2-1, with a possible D match to TRBD1 (7 bases). CDR1 KGHSH and CDR2 LQKENI come from the germline V gene. V shed 0 bases and J shed 0 bases, with 15 bases lying between them. The CDR3 consists of 18 residues. CDR3 loop: CASSPPRGTAGSYNEQFF. The CDR3 DNA is TGTGCCAGCTCACCACCGCGCGGGACAGCCGGCTCCTACAATGAGCAGTTCTTC.

The chain has TRBV2 and TRBJ2-7; TRBD1 might be the D (5 bases). The CDR3 sequence is 13 residues long. V was clipped by 6 bases and J by 1 base, with 10 bases between them. The germline CDR1 and CDR2 sequences are SNHLY and FYNNEI. CDR3 amino acids: CASSRTSSYEQYF. The CDR3 bases are TGTGCCAGCAGCAGGACAAGTTCCTACGAGCAGTACTTC.

The chain links TRBV6-1 to TRBJ1-5; 8 bases agree with TRBD1. V shed 9 bases and J 4 bases; nucleotides not matched to a gene: 11. Germline V gives CDR1 MNHNS, CDR2 SASEGT. The CDR3 totals 15 residues. The CDR3 DNA is TGTGCCAGTATGGACAGGGTTTTTGGGAATCAGCCCCAGCATTTT. This codes for CASMDRVFGNQPQHF.

The genes are TRBV19 and TRBJ1-5; D possibly corresponds to TRBD1 (6 bases). This CDR3 region has 15 residues. V lost 0 bases and J 3 bases, leaving 9 bases between the germline ends. Germline V CDR1 and CDR2: LNHDA, SQIVND (reference sequence). The CDR3 here is CASSIDGGANQPQHF. As DNA, the CDR3 is TGTGCCAGTAGTATAGACGGGGGGGCCAATCAGCCCCAGCATTTT.

The V call is TRBV9, the J call TRBJ2-3; possibly TRBD1 for D (5 bases). The V end was cut by 4 bases, the J end by 4 bases, with 19 bases between. Germline lookup yields CDR1 SGDLS and CDR2 YYNGEE. This CDR3 has 16 amino acids. The CDR3 is CASSPSLTVKADTQYF. CDR3 nucleotides: TGTGCCAGCAGCCCCTCTCTGACAGTTAAGGCAGATACGCAGTATTTT.

This clone was counted a single time. This rearrangement joins TRBV15 to TRBJ2-7; maybe TRBD1 (6 bases). Per the germline V gene, CDR1 is LNHNV and CDR2 is YYDKDF (reference sequence). Between the trimmed V and J ends, which lost 1 base and 2 bases, there was a span of 9 bases. The length of the CDR3 is 14 residues. CDR3 sequence: CATSRGGGPYEQYF. CDR3 coding DNA: TGTGCCACCAGCAGAGGAGGGGGACCCTACGAGCAGTACTTC.

The gene calls are TRBV7-9 and TRBJ2-5; possible D gene TRBD2, 6 bases. Germline V gene sequence: CDR1 SEHNR, CDR2 FQNEAQ (reference sequence). The ends were cut back, 1 base at V and 6 bases at J, with 18 bases in the middle. The CDR3 extends over 16 amino acids. The CDR3 bases are TGTGCCAGCAGCTTAGACTCAGGGACTCTTGTACAGACCCAGTACTTC. Protein sequence: CASSLDSGTLVQTQYF.

The chain employs TRBV9 and TRBJ2-7, with 8 bases matching TRBD1. Germline trimming cut 3 bases from V and 3 bases from J; bases unmatched to any gene: 8. This CDR3 comprises 15 residues. The germline gives CDR1 SGDLS, CDR2 YYNGEE. CDR3 bases: TGTGCCAGCAGCGGTGGACAGGGCCCGTTCTACGAGCAGTACTTC. This encodes CASSGGQGPFYEQYF. Variable domain in full (rest from reference TRBV9 and TRBJ2-7): DSGVTQTPKHLITATGQRVTLRCSPRSGDLSVYWYQQSLDQGLQFLIQYYNGEERAKGNILERFSAQQFPDLHSELNLSSLELGDSALYFCASSGGQGPFYEQYFGPGTRLTVT.